The 24 T cell receptor beta chains presented below share a single source sample, sequenced in a study of T cell clones after liver transplantation. Some clones are missing from TCRdb's copy, which holds only in-frame ones; the method was immunoSEQ multiplex PCR. The sample includes some 20,000 clones, about 84% of them seen just once. The material sequenced was CD8+ T cells from blood, taken around 48 months after liver transplant. The receptors originated from a human patient who received a liver transplant. Some T cells may have come from the graft donor.

The V call is TRBV29-1, the J call TRBJ1-2; D uncertain. V shed 2 bases and J shed 6 bases, with 13 bases lying between them. CDR1 is SQVTM, CDR2 ANQGSEA, per germline. The CDR3 consists of 13 residues. The CDR3 DNA reads as TGCAGCGTTGAAACCCGGAACAGTGATGGCTACACCTTC. Amino acid sequence: CSVETRNSDGYTF.

This chain connects TRBV30 to TRBJ2-5; 8 bases fit TRBD1. CDR1 GTSNPN and CDR2 SVGIG come from the germline V gene (reference sequence). V dropped 8 bases and J dropped 4; count of bases not matched to a gene: 9. The CDR3 spans 13 residues. DNA of the CDR3: TGTGCCCGACGTGACAGGGGAAGAGAGACCCAGTACTTC. As protein: CARRDRGRETQYF.

The V call is TRBV5-1, the J call TRBJ2-1, with 12 bases matching TRBD2. This CDR3 is 16 amino acids long. Germline V gives CDR1 SGHRS, CDR2 YFSETQ. With V trimmed by 1 base and J by 6 bases, 5 bases remained unmatched. CDR3: CASSLTSGGLTNEQFF. DNA of the CDR3: TGCGCCAGCAGCTTGACTAGCGGGGGGCTGACCAATGAGCAGTTCTTC.

This sequence joins TRBV10-3 and TRBJ2-3; TRBD2 matches 9 bases. The trim removed 2 bases at V and 3 bases at J, leaving 12 bases unmatched. Germline V CDR1 and CDR2: ENHRY, SYGVKD. This CDR3 region has 18 residues. The CDR3 loop is CAISEEGRGRVGTDTQYF. CDR3 nucleotides: TGTGCCATCAGTGAGGAGGGTCGCGGGAGGGTGGGTACAGATACGCAGTATTTT.

The CDR3 nucleotides read TGTGCCAGCAGTTACGAGGGGATATCGGATACGCAGTATTTT. Its translation: CASSYEGISDTQYF. The J gene is TRBJ2-3, the V gene TRBV6-6; D assignment may be TRBD1 or TRBD2 (5 bases each). Germline V CDR1 and CDR2: MNHNY, SVGAGI (reference sequence). This CDR3 is built from 14 residues. Trimming removed 2 bases from V and 6 bases from J, with 12 bases in between.

The chain couples TRBV14 to TRBJ2-7; possible D gene TRBD1, 6 bases. The CDR3 totals 14 residues. Between the trimmed V and J ends, which lost 4 bases and 0 bases, there was a span of 10 bases. CDR1 and CDR2 from the germline V gene are SGHDN and FVKESK. For the CDR3, the DNA is TGTGCCAGCAGCCTTGACAGGAACTCCTACGAGCAGTACTTC. This gives the protein CASSLDRNSYEQYF.

The chain has TRBV27 and TRBJ2-1; the match to TRBD2 covers 9 bases. The CDR3 sequence is 14 residues long. With 2 bases clipped from V and 4 bases from J, the junction kept 0 bases outside the gene matches. Germline V CDR1 and CDR2: MNHEY, SMNVEV (reference sequence). In DNA form, the CDR3 reads TGTGCCAGCAGTTTAGCGGGAGGGTACAATGAGCAGTTCTTC. Protein: CASSLAGGYNEQFF.

The genes are TRBV5-4 and TRBJ2-1; 7 positions match TRBD2. CDR1 SGHNT and CDR2 YYREEE come from the germline V gene (reference sequence). The V segment lost 0 bases and the J segment 7 bases; nucleotides outside the gene matches: 4. This CDR3 comprises 14 residues. The CDR3 coding sequence is TGTGCCAGCAGCTTGGTCAGTAGCGGGAATGAGCAGTTCTTC. Translating it yields CASSLVSSGNEQFF.

The chain has TRBV6-5 and TRBJ1-2; TRBD1 agrees at 11 bases. Looked up from germline, CDR1 is MNHEY and CDR2 is SVGAGI. Trimming at V came to 0 bases and at J to 5 bases, leaving 2 bases not matched to a gene. CDR3 length: 15 residues. The CDR3 DNA is TGTGCCAGCAGTTACTCTTGGGACAGGGGGTATGGCTACACCTTC. Translated: CASSYSWDRGYGYTF.

V and J are TRBV28 and TRBJ2-7; D is uncertain. The CDR3 extends over 12 amino acids. From germline, CDR1 is MDHEN and CDR2 SYDVKM. Trimming cost V 5 bases and J 11 bases, with 16 bases left between them. The CDR3 region is CASSPNLFFKYF. CDR3 sequence (DNA): TGTGCCAGCAGTCCCAACCTCTTTTTTAAGTACTTC.

V is TRBV5-6 and J is TRBJ1-1; D is ambiguous. Per the germline V gene, CDR1 is SGHDT and CDR2 is YYEEEE. The CDR3 length is 18 residues. The V and J ends lost 1 base and 4 bases respectively, with 23 bases between them. As DNA, the CDR3 is TGTGCCAGCAGCTTGACGTATGGGCAACTGGACGGAGGCACTGAAGCTTTCTTT. Translated, it gives CASSLTYGQLDGGTEAFF. The full variable domain, with the rest looked up from reference TRBV5-6 and TRBJ1-1, is DAGVTQSPTHLIKTRGQQVTLRCSPKSGHDTVSWYQQALGQGPQFIFQYYEEEERQRGNFPDRFSGHQFPNYSSELNVNALLLGDSALYLCASSLTYGQLDGGTEAFFGQGTRLTVV.

V usage is TRBV4-3 and J usage is TRBJ2-3, with D perhaps matching TRBD1 (6 bases). Trimming stripped 0 bases from V and 6 bases from J, with 16 bases between. The germline CDR1 and CDR2 sequences are LGHNA and YSLEER. This CDR3 spans 16 amino acids. In nucleotides, the CDR3 is TGCGCCAGCAGCCAAGATTTGGACAGCTACGGGGATACGCAGTATTTT. Its protein product is CASSQDLDSYGDTQYF.

The chain links TRBV5-1 to TRBJ2-2; D remains ambiguous. The CDR3 contains 12 residues. Germline V CDR1 and CDR2: SGHRS, YFSETQ. Trimming removed 7 bases from V and 5 bases from J, with 9 bases in between. The CDR3 nucleotides are TGCGCCAGCCCAACGCCAACCGGGGAGCTGTTTTTT. Protein product: CASPTPTGELFF. The full variable domain, completed using reference TRBV5-1 and TRBJ2-2, is KAGVTQTPRYLIKTRGQQVTLSCSPISGHRSVSWYQQTPGQGLQFLFEYFSETQRNKGNFPGRFSGRQFSNSRSEMNVSTLELGDSALYLCASPTPTGELFFGEGSRLTVL.

The V gene is TRBV9, the J gene TRBJ1-5; 7 bases match TRBD1. There are 16 residues in the CDR3. V was pared by 3 bases and J by 2 bases, with 8 bases of the junction left unmatched. Per germline, CDR1 SGDLS and CDR2 YYNGEE. In nucleotides, the CDR3 is TGTGCCAGCAGCGGAGGGGGCGGGGGCGGCAATCAGCCCCAGCATTTT. Protein product: CASSGGGGGGNQPQHF.

The CDR3 DNA is TGTGCTAGTGGTTGGGGCAGGGCAGGGAAGGACACCGGGGAGCTGTTTTTT. Amino acids: CASGWGRAGKDTGELFF. This rearrangement joins TRBV12-5 to TRBJ2-2; tentatively, D is TRBD1 (5 bases). The germline CDR1 and CDR2 sequences are LGHNT and FRNRAP. V dropped 4 bases and J dropped 3 bases, with 18 bases sitting between them. The CDR3 runs to 17 residues. The full variable domain, its missing parts supplied by reference TRBV12-5 and TRBJ2-2, is DARVTQTPRHKVTEMGQEVTMRCQPILGHNTVFWYRQTMMQGLELLAYFRNRAPLDDSGMPKDRFSAEMPDATLATLKIQPSEPRDSAVYFCASGWGRAGKDTGELFFGEGSRLTVL.

The chain joins TRBV6-6 to TRBJ1-4; D may be TRBD1 (6 bases). Trimming left V 6 bases short and J 7 bases short, with 18 bases between. From germline, CDR1 is MNHNY and CDR2 SVGAGI (reference sequence). The CDR3 has 15 residues. The CDR3: CASSLSGVLREKLFF. The CDR3 DNA reads TGTGCCAGCAGCCTCTCAGGGGTTTTACGTGAAAAACTGTTTTTT.

The rearrangement links TRBV6-6 to TRBJ2-7; D is uncertain. Germline lookup yields CDR1 MNHNY and CDR2 SVGAGI (reference sequence). Trimming cost V 5 bases and J 4 bases, with 9 bases left between them. The CDR3 consists of 12 residues. The CDR3 DNA reads TGTGCCAGCAGTGATTTTGGTTACGAGCAGTACTTC. Encoded protein: CASSDFGYEQYF.

V usage is TRBV10-1 and J usage is TRBJ1-5, with D perhaps matching TRBD1 (5 bases). The CDR3 spans 15 residues. The V gene's germline CDR1 is WNHNN and CDR2 SYGVQD (reference sequence). The V and J ends lost 6 bases and 0 bases respectively, with 12 bases between them. This CDR3 is CASREGRISNQPQHF. Written as DNA, the CDR3 is TGCGCCAGCAGGGAGGGACGGATTAGCAATCAGCCCCAGCATTTT.

The chain uses TRBV29-1 and TRBJ2-2; perhaps TRBD1 as D (6 bases). The germline gives CDR1 SQVTM, CDR2 ANQGSEA. The V end was cut by 7 bases, the J end by 5 bases, with 14 bases between. The CDR3 has 13 residues. The CDR3 spells CSAQTRGTGELFF. DNA for the CDR3: TGCAGCGCCCAGACCAGGGGAACCGGGGAGCTGTTTTTT.

The V and J genes are TRBV27 and TRBJ2-2, with unresolved D. The CDR3 sequence is 15 residues long. Trimming pared 5 bases from V and 4 bases from J, leaving 14 bases between. The germline gives CDR1 MNHEY, CDR2 SMNVEV (reference sequence). CDR3: CASSINHESTGELFF. As DNA, the CDR3 is TGTGCCAGCAGTATAAACCACGAAAGCACCGGGGAGCTGTTTTTT.

V and J are TRBV19 and TRBJ1-1, with 8 nucleotides matching TRBD1. The V gene end was trimmed by 5 bases and the J gene end by 3 bases; junction bases not matched to a gene: 8. Looked up from germline, CDR1 is LNHDA and CDR2 is SQIVND (reference sequence). CDR3 length: 15 amino acids. The CDR3 sequence: CASSRGQGRYTEAFF. In DNA, the CDR3 is TGTGCCAGTAGTCGCGGACAGGGAAGGTACACTGAAGCTTTCTTT.

The V gene is TRBV5-1, the J gene TRBJ2-1; 12 nucleotides line up with TRBD2. The junction had 15 bases not matched to a gene; V was cut back by 7 bases and J by 10 bases. The CDR3 runs 16 residues. Germline lookup yields CDR1 SGHRS and CDR2 YFSETQ. The CDR3 nucleotides read TGCGCCAGCCGAAGGCGGACTAGCGGGGTGGCTGTGGAGCAGTTCTTC. Translated: CASRRRTSGVAVEQFF.

V is TRBV7-9 and J is TRBJ2-7; 7 nucleotides match TRBD1. This CDR3 has 14 amino acids. The V and J ends lost 4 bases and 4 bases, in that order; junction bases with no gene match: 7. Germline V CDR1 and CDR2: SEHNR, FQNEAQ (reference sequence). CDR3 residues: CASSSRQGPYEQYF. CDR3 nucleotides: TGTGCCAGCAGCTCCCGACAGGGTCCTTACGAGCAGTACTTC.

In its sample, this clone was seen a few times. The rearrangement joins TRBV6-1 to TRBJ2-7; no firm D call. The germline V and J ends were trimmed by 8 bases and 4 bases, with 9 bases remaining between them. The length of the CDR3 is 11 residues. Germline V gene lookup returns CDR1 MNHNS and CDR2 SASEGT. CDR3: CASRVGYEQYF. The CDR3 DNA reads TGTGCCAGCCGAGTGGGGTACGAGCAGTACTTC.